Shown below are 20 T cell receptor beta chains from a single sample sequenced in a study of blood T cells in healthy people across ages. Combining a sample-barcoded 5' primer with a J-beta primer mix, a second PCR ran for roughly 7 to 12 cycles. Each CDR3 protein is one row after TCRdb ran MiXCR on the 5' RACE reads. The sample has hundreds of thousands of distinct CDR3 sequences; 24% are singletons. These data also formed part of another study, on T cells of mothers and their children.

Sequences were obtained from blood. These receptors all stem from a boy between 10 and 17 years old in good health.

The table lists this clonotype with a few counts. The chain uses TRBV4-1 and TRBJ1-1, with 8 nucleotides matching TRBD1. The CDR3 sequence is 15 residues long. The ends lost 3 bases at V and 4 bases at J; junction bases unmatched: 7. Germline-derived CDR1 and CDR2 are MGHRA and YSYEKL. CDR3 loop: CASSQALQGVTEAFF. The DNA of the CDR3 is TGCGCCAGCAGCCAGGCTCTACAGGGGGTCACTGAAGCTTTCTTT.

This clonotype has more than one count but fewer than ten. The V and J genes are TRBV7-3 and TRBJ1-1; the match to TRBD1 covers 7 bases. The CDR3 is 15 amino acids. Germline CDR1 is SGHTA and CDR2 is FQGTGA. V shed 5 bases, J shed 4 bases, and the junction held 10 bases outside the gene matches. The CDR3 loop reads CASSPLGTASTEAFF. The DNA for the CDR3 is TGTGCCAGCAGCCCCTTGGGGACAGCGAGCACTGAAGCTTTCTTT.

The rearrangement joins TRBV29-1 to TRBJ2-3; weak D call: TRBD1 (7 bases). Germline values: CDR1 SQVTM, CDR2 ANQGSEA. With 4 bases removed from V and 5 bases from J, the gap between germline ends came to 16 bases. The CDR3 runs to 14 residues. CDR3 DNA sequence: TGCAGCGTTGCTGGGCGGCAGGGGGGAGATACGCAGTATTTT. Translating gives CSVAGRQGGDTQYF.

The rearrangement joins TRBV9 to TRBJ1-2; D is uncertain. The CDR3 length is 15 residues. V lost 0 bases to trimming and J lost 4 bases, with 13 bases between them. CDR1 and CDR2 (germline): SGDLS, YYNGEE. The CDR3 region is CASSVGQPGSYGYTF. CDR3 nucleotide sequence: TGTGCCAGCAGCGTAGGGCAGCCTGGGTCCTATGGCTACACCTTC.

About this clonotype itself: The CDR3 does not end in the conserved phenylalanine or tryptophan, so this is likely a read error. The V call is TRBV11-1, the J call TRBJ2-1; 7 nucleotides agree with TRBD2. J was trimmed by 1 base and V by 3 bases; bases with no gene match: 18. The CDR3 is made up of 20 amino acids. Per the germline V gene, CDR1 is SGHAT and CDR2 is FQDESV (reference sequence). CDR3 bases: TGTGCCAGCAGCTTCCTACGCCCTGGTAGCGGGCGGGGGTCCTACAATGAGCAGTTCTCC. The encoded protein is CASSFLRPGSGRGSYNEQFS.

V gene TRBV7-9 combines with J gene TRBJ1-4; 7 bases line up with TRBD1. The CDR3 is made up of 14 amino acids. V lost 5 bases to trimming and J lost 7 bases; unmatched junction nucleotides: 7. Germline loops: CDR1 SEHNR, CDR2 FQNEAQ (reference sequence). The CDR3 loop is CASSRQGEGEKLFF. Written as DNA, the CDR3 is TGTGCCAGCAGCCGACAGGGAGAGGGTGAAAAACTGTTTTTT. Full variable domain (outside the CDR3, taken from reference TRBV7-9 and TRBJ1-4): DTGVSQNPRHKITKRGQNVTFRCDPISEHNRLYWYRQTLGQGPEFLTYFQNEAQLEKSRLLSDRFSAERPKGSFSTLEIQRTEQGDSAMYLCASSRQGEGEKLFFGSGTQLSVL.

V is TRBV12-3 or TRBV12-4 and J is TRBJ1-2; the D is unclear. The CDR3 is made up of 13 amino acids. V shed 0 bases and J shed 4 bases, with 6 bases lying between them. DNA of the CDR3: TGTGCCAGCAGTTTAGCCCTGGGCTATGGCTACACCTTC. It specifies CASSLALGYGYTF.

The J gene is TRBJ1-2, the V gene TRBV7-9, with a possible D match to TRBD1 (5 bases). Trimming cost V 7 bases and J 4 bases, with 19 bases left between them. Germline CDR1 and CDR2: SEHNR and FQNEAQ (reference sequence). There are 15 residues in the CDR3. The CDR3, as DNA: TGTGCCAGCAACCCGGGGCAGGAGGTGGCCTATGGCTACACCTTC. It yields the protein CASNPGQEVAYGYTF.

J is TRBJ2-3 and V is TRBV5-1; 13 bases are a match to TRBD2. V lost 2 bases to trimming and J lost 4 bases; unmatched junction nucleotides: 7. This CDR3 is built from 17 residues. Germline lookup yields CDR1 SGHRS and CDR2 YFSETQ. The CDR3 loop reads CASSLGRLAGGPDTQYF. The CDR3 DNA is TGCGCCAGCAGCTTAGGACGACTAGCGGGAGGCCCAGATACGCAGTATTTT. The full variable domain, with the rest looked up from reference TRBV5-1 and TRBJ2-3, is KAGVTQTPRYLIKTRGQQVTLSCSPISGHRSVSWYQQTPGQGLQFLFEYFSETQRNKGNFPGRFSGRQFSNSRSEMNVSTLELGDSALYLCASSLGRLAGGPDTQYFGPGTRLTVL.

The chain uses TRBV28 and TRBJ1-5; no clear D. The CDR3 totals 12 residues. Germline V gene data show CDR1 as MDHEN and CDR2 as SYDVKM. Trimming cost V 6 bases and J 4 bases, with 7 bases left between them. The CDR3 loop reads CASRWTNQPQHF. In DNA form, the CDR3 reads TGTGCCAGCAGATGGACGAATCAGCCCCAGCATTTT.

V usage is TRBV12-3 or TRBV12-4 and J usage is TRBJ2-3; D not resolved. V lost 0 bases to trimming and J lost 6 bases, with 10 bases between them. The length of the CDR3 is 14 residues. The CDR3 here is CASSLALTRDTQYF. The CDR3 bases are TGTGCCAGCAGTTTAGCCTTAACACGGGATACGCAGTATTTT.

The rearrangement links TRBV6-6 to TRBJ2-5; tentatively, D is TRBD2 (6 bases). CDR3 length: 16 residues. V lost 5 bases, J lost 1 base, and 17 bases lay in between. CDR1 is MNHNY, CDR2 SVGAGI, per germline (reference sequence). The CDR3 is CASSPGPTGVQETQYF. The CDR3 nucleotides read TGTGCCAGCAGTCCGGGCCCGACGGGAGTCCAAGAGACCCAGTACTTC.

The gene calls are TRBV18 and TRBJ2-5, with D unresolved. This CDR3 has 16 amino acids. Trimming pared 2 bases from V and 2 bases from J, leaving 15 bases between. Germline CDR1 reads KGHSH; CDR2 reads LQKENI. This CDR3 reads CASSPSLALPQETQYF. The CDR3 DNA reads TGTGCCAGCTCACCATCCCTCGCACTACCACAAGAGACCCAGTACTTC.

Only a few counts were recorded for this clonotype. This CDR3 is CASTIGGTGINEQFF. CDR3 DNA: TGCGCCAGCACTATCGGGGGGACAGGGATCAATGAGCAGTTCTTC. This chain uses TRBV5-1 with TRBJ2-1, with TRBD1 matching 9 bases. The ends lost 6 bases at V and 6 bases at J; junction bases unmatched: 10. The CDR3 is made up of 15 amino acids. The germline V gene has CDR1 SGHRS and CDR2 YFSETQ.

In this sample, this clonotype turned up a few times. The chain combines TRBV7-2 with TRBJ1-4, with 8 bases fitting TRBD1. The germline gives CDR1 SGHTA, CDR2 FQGNSA. V was clipped by 4 bases and J by 8 bases; unmatched bases: 3. This CDR3 is built from 13 residues. In nucleotides, the CDR3 is TGTGCCAGCAGCTCGCGGACAGGGGAAAAACTGTTTTTT. This codes for CASSSRTGEKLFF. The full variable domain, rest sourced from reference TRBV7-2 and TRBJ1-4, is GAGVSQSPSNKVTEKGKDVELRCDPISGHTALYWYRQSLGQGLEFLIYFQGNSAPDKSGLPSDRFSAERTGGSVSTLTIQRTQQEDSAVYLCASSSRTGEKLFFGSGTQLSVL.

This chain uses TRBV20-1 with TRBJ2-5, with unresolved D. Germline CDR1 and CDR2: DFQATT and SNEGSKA (reference sequence). The CDR3 is made up of 14 amino acids. The V and J ends lost 0 bases and 1 base respectively, with 9 bases between them. The CDR3 sequence is CSAREVMVQETQYF. Written as DNA, the CDR3 is TGCAGTGCTAGAGAGGTGATGGTCCAAGAGACCCAGTACTTC.

This rearrangement joins TRBV15 to TRBJ1-5, with a possible D match to TRBD1 (6 bases). V was pared by 1 base and J by 5 bases, with 9 bases between. The germline V gene has CDR1 LNHNV and CDR2 YYDKDF (reference sequence). This CDR3 is built from 14 residues. CDR3 bases: TGTGCCACCAGCAGAGCGGGGGCGGATCAGCCCCAGCATTTT. Its protein product is CATSRAGADQPQHF.

The genes are TRBV6-1 and TRBJ2-7; D not resolved. The CDR3 runs 13 residues. Germline V CDR1 and CDR2: MNHNS, SASEGT. Trimming stripped 2 bases from V and 0 bases from J, with 5 bases between. This CDR3 reads CASSEWDSYEQYF. For the CDR3, the DNA is TGTGCCAGCAGTGAATGGGACTCCTACGAGCAGTACTTC.

The chain combines TRBV6-1 with TRBJ2-7; 10 bases line up with TRBD2. Per germline, CDR1 MNHNS and CDR2 SASEGT. The CDR3 runs 14 residues. J was trimmed by 3 bases and V by 3 bases; bases with no gene match: 2. CDR3 residues: CASSDPSGSYEQYF. CDR3 bases: TGTGCCAGCAGTGACCCTAGCGGGAGCTACGAGCAGTACTTC.

The V call is TRBV28, the J call TRBJ1-1; unclear D gene. This CDR3 is 12 amino acids long. The V gene lost 6 bases and the J gene lost 8 bases, with 13 bases spanning the gap. Germline loops: CDR1 MDHEN, CDR2 SYDVKM. The DNA for the CDR3 is TGTGCCAGCAGGCCCAAGCAACAGGAAGCTTTCTTT. Translating it yields CASRPKQQEAFF.